This T cell receptor beta chain comes out of a study of shared clonotypes between healthy human individuals. Germline-derived CDR1 and CDR2 are MDHEN and SYDVKM. This CDR3 is built from 14 residues. Trimming at V came to 4 bases and at J to 7 bases, leaving 8 bases not matched to a gene. The authors ran the assay at deep level. It was across several immunoSEQ plates that each subset's genomic DNA was evenly split. Per the original methods: Filtering differed, since immunoSEQ gave only junction sequences and no quality scores. Repertoires were generated with immunoSEQ multiplex PCR, while TCRdb's copy carries only in-frame clones and drops some. V, J and clone size are those of that table, while D and trimming were read from the DNA. Here the sample spans under 2.5 million clones, about nine tenths being singletons.

The chain has TRBV28 and TRBJ2-7, with 9 bases fitting TRBD2. The sequenced material came from naive CD4+ T cells from PBMCs. Subset reported: CD45RA+ positively selected. The origin of this receptor is a man aged 18 to 35 in good health. Some clones in this sample may be carry-over from other donors' samples. The DNA for the CDR3 is TGTGCCAGCAGTTGGGGGACTAGCCTTCGGGAGCAGTACTTC. It yields the protein CASSWGTSLREQYF. The variable domain in full, completed from reference TRBV28 and TRBJ2-7, reads DVKVTQSSRYLVKRTGEKVFLECVQDMDHENMFWYRQDPGLGLRLIYFSYDVKMKEKGDIPEGYSVSREKKERFSLILESASTNQTSMYLCASSWGTSLREQYFGPGTRLTVT.